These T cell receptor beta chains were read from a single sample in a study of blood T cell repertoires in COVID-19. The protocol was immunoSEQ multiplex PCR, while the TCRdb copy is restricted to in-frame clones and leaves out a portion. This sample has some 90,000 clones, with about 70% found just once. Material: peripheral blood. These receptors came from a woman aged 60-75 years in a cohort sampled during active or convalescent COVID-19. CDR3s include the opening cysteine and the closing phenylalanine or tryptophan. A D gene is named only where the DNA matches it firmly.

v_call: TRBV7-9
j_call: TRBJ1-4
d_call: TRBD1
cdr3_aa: CASSLGGTGGPNEKLFF

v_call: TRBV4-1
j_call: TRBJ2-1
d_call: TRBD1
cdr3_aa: CASRSGQGAGNEQFF

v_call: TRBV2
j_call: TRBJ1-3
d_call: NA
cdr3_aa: CASSVGGSGGNTIYF

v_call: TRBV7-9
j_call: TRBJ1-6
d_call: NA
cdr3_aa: CASSLESGQYSPLHF

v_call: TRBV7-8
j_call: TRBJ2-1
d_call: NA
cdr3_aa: CASSLPPRVKSNEQFF

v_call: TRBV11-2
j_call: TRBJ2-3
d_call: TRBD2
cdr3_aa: CASSLGGSGGGTDTQYF

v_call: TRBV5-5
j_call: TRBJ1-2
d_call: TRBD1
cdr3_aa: CASSPGQGGYGYTF

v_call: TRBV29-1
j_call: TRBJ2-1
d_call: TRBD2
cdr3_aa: CSVPGLAGVLYNEQFF

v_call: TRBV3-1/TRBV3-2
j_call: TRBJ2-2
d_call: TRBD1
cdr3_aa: CASSQVRTGAGELFF

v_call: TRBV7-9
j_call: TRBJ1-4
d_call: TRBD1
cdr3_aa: CASSTRATGPNEKLFF

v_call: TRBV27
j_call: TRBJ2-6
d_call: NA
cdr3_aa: CASSPGAGANVLTF

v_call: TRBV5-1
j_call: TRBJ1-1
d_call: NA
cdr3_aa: CASSLQENTEAFF

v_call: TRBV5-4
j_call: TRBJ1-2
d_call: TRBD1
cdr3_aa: CASSLRTGQGKVRGGLF

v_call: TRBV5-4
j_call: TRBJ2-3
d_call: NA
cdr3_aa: CASSSPGTDTQYF

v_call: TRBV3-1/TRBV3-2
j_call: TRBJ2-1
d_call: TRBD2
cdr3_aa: CASSLLAGGPPYNEQFF

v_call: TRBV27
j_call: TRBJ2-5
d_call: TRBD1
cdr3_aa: CASSHRDRGETQYF

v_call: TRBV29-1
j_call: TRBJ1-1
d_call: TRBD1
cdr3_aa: CSVHRGEVAFF

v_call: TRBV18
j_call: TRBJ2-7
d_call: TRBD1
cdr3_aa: CASSPGQGAYEQYF

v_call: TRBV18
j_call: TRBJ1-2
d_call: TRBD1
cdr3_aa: CASSLGQYGYTF

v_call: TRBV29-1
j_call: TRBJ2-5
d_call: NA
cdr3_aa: CSVEDLAGWETQYF

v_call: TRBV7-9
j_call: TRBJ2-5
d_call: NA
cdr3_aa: CASTDSEYQETQYF

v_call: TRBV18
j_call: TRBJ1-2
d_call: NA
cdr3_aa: CASSPGQNDGYTF

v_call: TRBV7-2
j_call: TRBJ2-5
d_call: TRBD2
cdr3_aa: CASSYAGGPLETQYF

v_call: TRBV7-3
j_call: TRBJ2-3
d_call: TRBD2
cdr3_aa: CASTPKGLVTDTQYF

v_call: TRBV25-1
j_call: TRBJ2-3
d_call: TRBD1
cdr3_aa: CASSSSPGQVRHTDTQYF

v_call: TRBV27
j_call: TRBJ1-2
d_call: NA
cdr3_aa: CASSTTPRNYGYTF

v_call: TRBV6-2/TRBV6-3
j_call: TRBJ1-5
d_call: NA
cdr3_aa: CASSFRTVSGNQPQHF

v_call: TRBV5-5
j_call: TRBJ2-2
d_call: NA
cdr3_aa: CASSSIPGQLNTGELFF

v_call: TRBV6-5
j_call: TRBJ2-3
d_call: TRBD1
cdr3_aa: CASSYLFPSTGLDEYF

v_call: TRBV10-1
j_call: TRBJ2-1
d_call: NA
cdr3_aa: CASSELTPYNEQFF

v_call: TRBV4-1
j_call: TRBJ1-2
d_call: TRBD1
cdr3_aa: CASSPGQGLYYGYTF

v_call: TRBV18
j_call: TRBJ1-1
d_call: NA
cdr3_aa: CASSPRTARDTEAFF

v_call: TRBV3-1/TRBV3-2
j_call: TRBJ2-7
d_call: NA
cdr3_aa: CASSRGTSYEQYF

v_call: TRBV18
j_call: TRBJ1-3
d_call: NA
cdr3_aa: CASSLQGGFGNTIYF

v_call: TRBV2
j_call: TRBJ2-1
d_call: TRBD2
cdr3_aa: CASSLAGDRNEQFF

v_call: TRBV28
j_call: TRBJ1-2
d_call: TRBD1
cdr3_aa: CASMPGQGVYGYTF

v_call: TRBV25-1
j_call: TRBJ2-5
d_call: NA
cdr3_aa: CASSEGGLGETQYF

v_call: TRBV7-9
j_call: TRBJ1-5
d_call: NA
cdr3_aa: CASSRQGLHQPQHF

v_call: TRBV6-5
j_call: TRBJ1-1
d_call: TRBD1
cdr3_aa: CASSYRRGRSTEAFF

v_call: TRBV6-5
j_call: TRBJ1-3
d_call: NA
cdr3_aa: CASRQGNSGNTIYF

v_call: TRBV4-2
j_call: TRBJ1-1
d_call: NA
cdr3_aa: CASSQERGTEAFF

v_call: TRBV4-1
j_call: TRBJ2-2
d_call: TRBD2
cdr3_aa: CASSPGTSGLLVGTGELFF

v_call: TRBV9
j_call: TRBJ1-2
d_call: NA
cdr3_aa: CASSVDRAGIYGYTF

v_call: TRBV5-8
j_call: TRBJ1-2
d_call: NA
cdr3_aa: CASSLNRNYGYTF

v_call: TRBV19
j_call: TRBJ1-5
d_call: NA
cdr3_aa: CASSISGRTNQPQHF

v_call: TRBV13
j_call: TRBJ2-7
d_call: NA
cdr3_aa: CASSPNQRAGSYEQYF